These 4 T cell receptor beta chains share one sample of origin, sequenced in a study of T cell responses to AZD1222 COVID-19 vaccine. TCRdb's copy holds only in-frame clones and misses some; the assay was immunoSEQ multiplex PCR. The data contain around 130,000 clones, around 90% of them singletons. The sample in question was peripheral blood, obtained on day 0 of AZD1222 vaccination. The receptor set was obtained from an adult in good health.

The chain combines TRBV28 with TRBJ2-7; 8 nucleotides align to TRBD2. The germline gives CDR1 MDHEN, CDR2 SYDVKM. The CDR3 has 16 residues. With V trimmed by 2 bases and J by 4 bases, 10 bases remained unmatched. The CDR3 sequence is CASSLKSSAGGYEQYF. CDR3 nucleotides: TGTGCCAGCAGTTTAAAATCCTCCGCGGGGGGATACGAGCAGTACTTC.

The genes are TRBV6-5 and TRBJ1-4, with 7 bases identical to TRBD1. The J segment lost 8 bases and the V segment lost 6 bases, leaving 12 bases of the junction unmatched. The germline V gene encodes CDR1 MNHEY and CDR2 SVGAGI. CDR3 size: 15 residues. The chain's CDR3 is CASSRQGSAAEKLFF. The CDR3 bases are TGTGCCAGCAGCCGACAGGGATCTGCGGCGGAAAAACTGTTTTTT.

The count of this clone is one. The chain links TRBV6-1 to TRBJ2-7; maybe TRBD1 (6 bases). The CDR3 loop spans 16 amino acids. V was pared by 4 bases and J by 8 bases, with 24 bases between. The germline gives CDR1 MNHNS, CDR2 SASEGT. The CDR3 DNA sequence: TGTGCCAGCAGTGGGGTCGCAGTGTCCACAGGGCAGCAGCAGTACTTC. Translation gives CASSGVAVSTGQQQYF.

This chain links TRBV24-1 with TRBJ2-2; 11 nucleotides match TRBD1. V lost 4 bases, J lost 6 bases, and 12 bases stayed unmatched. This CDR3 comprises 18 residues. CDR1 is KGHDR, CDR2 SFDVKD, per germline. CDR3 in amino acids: CATSDIRGGQGAAGELFF. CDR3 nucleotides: TGTGCCACCAGTGACATAAGAGGTGGACAGGGGGCTGCCGGGGAGCTGTTTTTT.